This T cell receptor beta chain came from a study of T cell repertoires in cytomegalovirus infection (dated by TCRdb to about 2019). Background on the whole study: Donor HLA type was relevant to the analysis, because carriage of CMV infection together with the matching HLA type was indicated by public TCR beta signatures. Results the study describes overall, beyond this receptor: Cumulative frequency of public TCR beta family members discriminated carriers of CMV infection plus the relevant HLA type in this cohort and an independent roughly 330-donor cohort. The ex vivo response was dominated by HLA-C-restricted CMV-specific TCR beta clonotypes, which also provided the single most frequent clonotype in two of eight donors.

Sequencing was performed on an Illumina HiSeq 1500. TCRdb redid the processing of the public reads, applying fastp at Q25 and MiXCR, and retained in-frame beta chains. Here each entry gathers all rows of one CDR3 protein and keeps the most common genes and DNA. The sample profile shows 54,000 or so distinct CDR3 sequences; around 33% of them were found once. 70% of the sample comes from the top ten. CDR1 and CDR2 (MDHEN, SYDVKM) derive from the germline V gene. The junction shows trimming of 7 bases on V and 5 bases on J, plus 11 bases between the germline ends. The CDR3 runs 13 residues from the cysteine to the phenylalanine. The CDR3 DNA has 39 bases and is translated from base 1. Note on this clonotype: Its binding antigen is unknown. The sample holds no much larger clone one base away, and base qualities are not on file.

In this chain, TRBV28 is recombined with TRBJ1-4; no confident D gene assignment can be made. This sequence originates from a human donor in good health (CMV status not recorded). Some clones in this sample may be carry-over from other donors' samples. Sequenced: PBMCs, sequenced either directly or after in vitro stimulation (not recorded which). CDR3 sequence: CASTKGGNEKLFF. The DNA sequence is TGTGCCAGCACAAAGGGAGGGAATGAAAAACTGTTTTTT. The full variable domain, completed from the reference TRBV28 and TRBJ1-4 proteins outside the CDR3, reads DVKVTQSSRYLVKRTGEKVFLECVQDMDHENMFWYRQDPGLGLRLIYFSYDVKMKEKGDIPEGYSVSREKKERFSLILESASTNQTSMYLCASTKGGNEKLFFGSGTQLSVL.